Shown below are 3 T cell receptor beta chains from a single sample sequenced in a study of human T cells and chemical hapten exposure. Time point noted: patch test 3, about 24 weeks after DPC sensitization. Treatment: therapeutic diphenylcyclopropenone sensitization with weekly scalp DPC. From the RACE reads, TCRdb called clonotypes with MiXCR, one entry per CDR3 protein. The sample records more than 95,000 distinct CDR3 sequences, less than 40% being singletons. The source was whole blood, collected in connection with sensitization to the hapten diphenylcyclopropenone (DPC). The source is a man in his forties with alopecia areata. Some clones in this sample may be carry-over from other donors' samples.

J is TRBJ1-3 and V is TRBV10-3; unclear D gene. CDR1 and CDR2 (germline): ENHRY, SYGVKD. The ends were cut back, 2 bases at V and 1 base at J, with 9 bases in the middle. The CDR3 contains 15 residues. The CDR3 region has the DNA TGTGCCATCAGTGAGGGTTGGCGGTCTGGAAACACCATATATTTT. This translates into CAISEGWRSGNTIYF.

The table lists this clonotype with a count of one. The chain recombines TRBV10-3 with TRBJ1-1, with 7 bases fitting TRBD1. CDR1 ENHRY and CDR2 SYGVKD come from the germline V gene. This CDR3 region has 16 residues. V gave up 4 bases and J gave up 1 base; unmatched junction bases: 9. CDR3 region: CAISVLGGERNTEAFF. The CDR3 DNA reads TGTGCCATCAGTGTGCTAGGGGGCGAAAGGAACACTGAAGCTTTCTTT.

The chain uses TRBV20-1 and TRBJ2-5; TRBD1 is a possible D gene (6 bases). Germline CDR1 DFQATT, CDR2 SNEGSKA (reference sequence). The CDR3 is 16 residues long. Trimming took off 0 bases at V and 2 bases at J, with 16 bases between the two ends. The DNA for the CDR3 is TGCAGTGCTAGAGATCCCCTCCGGGACATACAAGAGACCCAGTACTTC. Its protein product is CSARDPLRDIQETQYF.